This TCR beta chain originates from a study of blood T cells in healthy people across ages. Study-level findings and limits: Investigators viewed diversity estimates from one million T cells as underestimates, the study reported.

The V end lost 3 bases, the J end lost 4 bases, and 8 bases lay between the germline ends. The CDR3 length is 14 residues. Looked up from germline, CDR1 is SGDLS and CDR2 is YYNGEE. Combining a sample-barcoded 5' primer with a J-beta primer mix, a second PCR ran for roughly 7 to 12 cycles. Researchers report that a template-switch adaptor with 12 random nucleotides tagged each cDNA molecule. TCRdb used MiXCR to reprocess the 5' RACE reads, holding one entry per CDR3 protein. Of approximately 820,000 distinct CDR3 sequences listed, around 45% are singletons. About this clonotype: Its antigen remains unknown.

This sequence originates from a man aged 55 to 69 in good health. The rearrangement joins TRBV9 to TRBJ2-6; possible D gene TRBD1, 5 bases. Input material: blood. The CDR3 nucleotides are TGTGCCAGCAGCGAGGGGTACGGGGCCAACGTCCTGACTTTC. The encoded protein is CASSEGYGANVLTF.